This TCR beta chain was observed in a study of T cell repertoires in cytomegalovirus infection (dated by TCRdb to about 2019). Looking at the study overall: Alongside well-studied HLA-B-restricted epitopes, the peptide stimulations were aimed at recently identified HLA-C-restricted CMV epitopes, whose presentation resists viral immunomodulation. The HLA type of each donor mattered for the analysis, because public TCR beta signatures pointed to carriage of CMV infection along with the matching HLA type. On the study overall, not on this receptor specifically: Cumulative frequency of public TCR beta family members discriminated carriers of CMV infection plus the relevant HLA type in this cohort and an independent approximately 400-donor cohort. The ex vivo response was dominated by HLA-C-restricted CMV-specific TCR beta clonotypes, which also provided the single most frequent clonotype in two of eight donors.

This clonotype showed up just a few times. No cognate antigen has been identified for it. Per-base qualities were not stored, and no clone one base away is much larger. TCRdb records Illumina HiSeq 1500 as the sequencer. Through fastp at Q25 and MiXCR, TCRdb rebuilt clones from the public reads, retaining in-frame beta chains. Here each entry gathers all rows of one CDR3 protein and keeps the most common genes and DNA. Counted in this sample were a few hundred thousand distinct CDR3 sequences; about 33% of them appeared once. The leading ten clones occupy roughly 15% of the sample. Via the germline V gene, CDR1 is SNHLY and CDR2 FYNNEI. V is reduced by 5 bases and J by 3 bases, leaving a spacing of 20 bases between them. The CDR3 measures 17 amino acids from cysteine to phenylalanine. Only CDR3 DNA is held: 51 bases, read in frame from base 1. The sample's treatment or condition label, decoded: in vitro stimulation with specific CMV peptide epitopes to enrich CMV-specific T cells.

The source material was cultured PBMCs, sampled from culture after CMV antigen stimulation. This chain joins TRBV2 to TRBJ2-4; the D gene is possibly TRBD1 or TRBD2, with 5 bases matching each. The source of this sequence is a human donor in good health (CMV status not recorded). Some clones in this sample may be carry-over from other donors' samples. The CDR3 sequence is CASSWVRENMGKNIQYF. The DNA reads as follows: TGTGCCAGCAGTTGGGTCAGGGAGAATATGGGCAAAAACATTCAGTACTTC.